This section outlines one TCR beta chain sequence together with its context. What it binds is not known. The sample originates from a study of beta chain features in type 1 diabetes. Background on the study: Healthy donors resembled patients in age, gender and cell yields. Broader study findings: Diminished insertions and augmented deletions at VDJ junctions characterized type 1 diabetes patients.

The CDR3 spans 19 residues. Germline CDR1 LGHNA, CDR2 YNFKEQ. V was clipped by 4 bases and J by 6 bases; unmatched bases: 21. One heparinised blood draw, averaging roughly 120 mL, came from each donor. Via the markers CD45RO/CCR7/CD25/CD127/CD95/CD27, stem cell-like memory, regulatory, central memory and naive CD4+ cells were sorted. The isolated RNA, all of it, was reverse transcribed, so expressed TCRB transcripts were what got sequenced. The method was immunoSEQ multiplex PCR; TCRdb's version includes in-frame clones alone and lacks a portion of them. The sample holds hundreds of thousands of clones; approximately 11% are singletons and the top ten take roughly 0.014%.

The sequenced sample was naive CD4+ T cells from blood. The sequence was collected from a woman under 40 in good health. This rearrangement joins TRBV4-2 to TRBJ2-7, with 10 bases lining up with TRBD1. CDR3 sequence reads: CASSLFRGTGASVASEQYF. The CDR3 region has the DNA TGTGCCAGCAGCCTTTTTCGCGGGACAGGGGCCTCGGTGGCCTCCGAGCAGTACTTC.